Following are 15 T cell receptor beta chains from one sample sequenced in a study of blood T cell repertoires in COVID-19. TCRdb's copy holds only in-frame clones and misses some; the assay was immunoSEQ multiplex PCR. Of around 200,000 clones listed, 80% are singletons. Source material: PBMCs or T cells enriched from blood (not recorded which). These receptors were taken from a woman between 35 and 50 years old with acute COVID-19.

The chain couples TRBV25-1 to TRBJ1-6, with TRBD1 identical over 7 bases. V shed 5 bases, J shed 1 base, and the junction held 8 bases outside the gene matches. CDR3 length: 17 residues. Germline V gives CDR1 MGHDK, CDR2 SYGVNS. This CDR3 is CASSTRGRGSYNSPLHF. CDR3 coding DNA: TGTGCCAGCAGTACAAGGGGGCGCGGGTCCTATAATTCACCCCTCCACTTT.

This sequence joins TRBV9 and TRBJ2-3, with 7 bases aligning to TRBD1. The CDR3 covers 16 residues. Trimming at V came to 1 base and at J to 0 bases, leaving 5 bases not matched to a gene. Germline V CDR1 and CDR2: SGDLS, YYNGEE. CDR3 protein: CASSVRAGGSTDTQYF. CDR3 nucleotides: TGTGCCAGCAGCGTACGAGCAGGGGGTAGCACAGATACGCAGTATTTT.

The rearrangement links TRBV6-5 to TRBJ1-1, with D perhaps matching TRBD1 (6 bases). The CDR3 is 14 residues long. In germline, CDR1 is MNHEY, CDR2 SVGAGI. The V end lost 5 bases, the J end lost 4 bases, and 14 bases lay between the germline ends. The CDR3 spells CASSQNRGGTEAFF. CDR3 DNA sequence: TGTGCCAGCAGTCAAAACAGAGGGGGCACTGAAGCTTTCTTT.

The rearrangement joins TRBV20-1 to TRBJ1-2, with D unresolved. From germline, CDR1 is DFQATT and CDR2 SNEGSKA (reference sequence). This CDR3 is 11 amino acids long. Trimming removed 6 bases at V and 8 bases at J, with 13 bases between. The CDR3 DNA sequence: TGCAGTGCGAATGGCGGTAACGGCTACACCTTC. This translates into CSANGGNGYTF.

This chain uses TRBV7-2 with TRBJ1-1, with 8 bases matching TRBD1. V trimming: 6 bases; J trimming: 6 bases; junction bases outside the gene matches: 9. The CDR3 is 14 amino acids. Germline lookup yields CDR1 SGHTA and CDR2 FQGNSA. CDR3 sequence: CASRARTGGAEAFF. For the CDR3, the DNA is TGTGCCAGCAGGGCTCGAACAGGGGGAGCTGAAGCTTTCTTT.

This chain links TRBV18 with TRBJ2-1, with D possibly TRBD1 on 5 matching bases. The CDR3 runs to 14 residues. Per the germline V gene, CDR1 is KGHSH and CDR2 is LQKENI. V lost 3 bases, J lost 4 bases, and 10 bases lay in between. The CDR3, as DNA: TGTGCCAGCTCACCCTCCAGGGCTTACAATGAGCAGTTCTTC. Translated: CASSPSRAYNEQFF.

J is TRBJ2-5 and V is TRBV5-1; 12 bases align to TRBD2. Looked up from germline, CDR1 is SGHRS and CDR2 is YFSETQ. V dropped 3 bases and J dropped 1; count of bases not matched to a gene: 4. The CDR3 spans 16 residues. CDR3 amino acids: CASSSRLAGAQETQYF. DNA of the CDR3: TGCGCCAGCAGCTCGCGACTAGCGGGGGCCCAAGAGACCCAGTACTTC.

The CDR3 is CASSQDRAGGRNEQFF. DNA for the CDR3: TGTGCCAGCAGCCAAGATCGAGCGGGGGGCCGTAATGAGCAGTTCTTC. V usage is TRBV3-1 (or the pseudogene TRBV3-2) and J usage is TRBJ2-1; 9 nucleotides line up with TRBD2. The CDR3 covers 16 residues. CDR1 LGHDT and CDR2 YNNKEL come from the germline V gene (reference sequence). The V segment lost 0 bases and the J segment 7 bases; nucleotides outside the gene matches: 7.

The chain uses TRBV19 and TRBJ1-5; 12 bases line up with TRBD1. The ends lost 8 bases at V and 4 bases at J; junction bases unmatched: 6. The CDR3 is 15 amino acids. CDR1 LNHDA and CDR2 SQIVND come from the germline V gene (reference sequence). The CDR3 is CASEPGQGANQPQHF. CDR3 coding DNA: TGTGCCAGTGAACCGGGACAGGGGGCGAATCAGCCCCAGCATTTT.

The chain combines TRBV24-1 with TRBJ1-1; TRBD1 is a possible D gene (6 bases). In germline, CDR1 is KGHDR, CDR2 SFDVKD. Trimming left V 9 bases short and J 5 bases short, with 21 bases between. This CDR3 contains 15 residues. Here the CDR3 reads CATSGRGARGTEAFF. CDR3 nucleotides: TGTGCCACCTCTGGGCGGGGGGCAAGAGGGACTGAAGCTTTCTTT.

This clone was found a few times. The V gene is TRBV27, the J gene TRBJ2-3; TRBD2 agrees at 7 bases. The V and J ends lost 4 bases and 4 bases, in that order; junction bases with no gene match: 2. From germline, CDR1 is MNHEY and CDR2 SMNVEV (reference sequence). CDR3 length equals 13 residues. The CDR3 DNA reads as TGTGCCAGCAGTTGGGGGGGTTCAGATACGCAGTATTTT. Translating it yields CASSWGGSDTQYF.

This clone was observed a single time. The chain employs TRBV5-6 and TRBJ2-7; D perhaps matches TRBD1 (6 bases). CDR3 length: 14 residues. Germline V gene data show CDR1 as SGHDT and CDR2 as YYEEEE. V was clipped by 2 bases and J by 3 bases, with 12 bases between them. The CDR3 loop reads CASSFQGTGYEQYF. CDR3 in DNA: TGTGCCAGCAGCTTCCAGGGGACGGGCTACGAGCAGTACTTC. Together with reference TRBV5-6 and TRBJ2-7, the CDR3 gives the full variable domain: DAGVTQSPTHLIKTRGQQVTLRCSPKSGHDTVSWYQQALGQGPQFIFQYYEEEERQRGNFPDRFSGHQFPNYSSELNVNALLLGDSALYLCASSFQGTGYEQYFGPGTRLTVT.

The J gene is TRBJ1-5, the V gene TRBV5-5; TRBD1 matches at 8 bases. This CDR3 is 16 amino acids long. The J segment lost 2 bases and the V segment lost 4 bases, leaving 8 bases of the junction unmatched. Germline CDR1 is SGHKS and CDR2 is YYEKEE (reference sequence). CDR3 sequence reads: CASSGWTGLGNQPQHF. Here the CDR3 DNA reads TGTGCCAGCAGCGGCTGGACAGGGCTAGGCAATCAGCCCCAGCATTTT.

This clone was counted a few times. In DNA, the CDR3 is TGTGCCAGCAGTAAACCGGGACAGGGAGGTTCACCCCTCCACTTT. The encoded protein is CASSKPGQGGSPLHF. The gene calls are TRBV5-6 and TRBJ1-6; 9 nucleotides agree with TRBD1. After removal of 5 bases from V and 9 bases from J, the junction contained 9 bases not matched to a gene. CDR3 size: 15 residues. CDR1 and CDR2 from the germline V gene are SGHDT and YYEEEE. Supplemented by reference TRBV5-6 and TRBJ1-6, the full variable domain reads DAGVTQSPTHLIKTRGQQVTLRCSPKSGHDTVSWYQQALGQGPQFIFQYYEEEERQRGNFPDRFSGHQFPNYSSELNVNALLLGDSALYLCASSKPGQGGSPLHFGNGTRLTVT.

The chain carries TRBV5-4 and TRBJ2-5; TRBD1 aligns across 9 bases. The CDR3 extends over 16 amino acids. Trimming at V came to 0 bases and at J to 5 bases, leaving 8 bases not matched to a gene. CDR1 and CDR2 (germline): SGHNT, YYREEE (reference sequence). Here the CDR3 DNA reads TGTGCCAGCAGCTTGGCCCACAGGGGGCGCGGGGAGACCCAGTACTTC. It yields the protein CASSLAHRGRGETQYF.